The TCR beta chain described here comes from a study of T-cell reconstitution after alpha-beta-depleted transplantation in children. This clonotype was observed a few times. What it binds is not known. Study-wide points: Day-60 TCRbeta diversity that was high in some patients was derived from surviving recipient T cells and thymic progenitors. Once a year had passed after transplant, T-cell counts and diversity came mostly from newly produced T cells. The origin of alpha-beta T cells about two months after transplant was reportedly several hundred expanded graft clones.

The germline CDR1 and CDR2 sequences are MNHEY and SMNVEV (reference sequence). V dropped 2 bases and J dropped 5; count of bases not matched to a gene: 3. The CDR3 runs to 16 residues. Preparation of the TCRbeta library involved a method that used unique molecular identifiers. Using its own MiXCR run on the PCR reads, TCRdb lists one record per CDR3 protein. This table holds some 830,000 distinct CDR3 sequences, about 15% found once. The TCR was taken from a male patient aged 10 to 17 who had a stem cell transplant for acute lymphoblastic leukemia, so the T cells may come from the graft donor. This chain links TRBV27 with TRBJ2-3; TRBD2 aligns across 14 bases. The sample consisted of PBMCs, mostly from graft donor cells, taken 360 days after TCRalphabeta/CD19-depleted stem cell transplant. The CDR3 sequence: CASSLPTSGRGDTQYF. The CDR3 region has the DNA TGTGCCAGCAGTTTACCGACTAGCGGGAGGGGAGATACGCAGTATTTT.